This T cell receptor (beta chain) originates from a study of blood T cell repertoires in COVID-19. Seattle patient enrollment occurred during active infection, with longitudinal follow-up thereafter. The germline CDR1 and CDR2 sequences are KGHSH and LQKENI. The CDR3 has 12 amino acids. The ends lost 3 bases at V and 11 bases at J; junction bases unmatched: 3. Method: immunoSEQ multiplex PCR; TCRdb's copy keeps in-frame clones and lacks some. This table holds over 200,000 clones, 80% to 90% found once. Sample: peripheral blood. The chain combines TRBV18 with TRBJ1-4; 7 bases agree with TRBD1. This TCR came from a young man with COVID-19, enrolled during active disease. CDR3 bases: TGTGCCAGCTCACCTGACAGGGCGAAACTGTTTTTT. Translating it yields CASSPDRAKLFF.